One and the same sample provided the 24 T cell receptor beta chains below, sequenced in a study of regulatory T cells in long-lasting Graves disease. The time point is: persistent/refractory GD, antithyroid drugs over 5 years with positive TRAb. RNA isolated from PBMCs was used to make the TCR library. Building the TCR beta libraries relied on iRepertoire HTBI primers, and CDR3 regions underwent Arm-PCR. MiXCR, run by TCRdb on the multiplex PCR reads, gives a single entry per CDR3 protein. The sample includes around 460,000 distinct CDR3 sequences, roughly 21% of them seen just once. The specimen was peripheral blood mononuclear cells (PBMCs), collected when the disease was refractory, from a patient treated with antithyroid drugs. The source of these receptors is a female donor with Graves disease.

The chain has TRBV28 and TRBJ1-5, with D possibly matching TRBD1 (5 bases). The CDR3 length is 14 residues. Trimming removed 6 bases at V and 6 bases at J, with 15 bases between. CDR1 and CDR2 from the germline V gene are MDHEN and SYDVKM. The DNA for the CDR3 is TGTGCCAGCAGCCGCACAAGGGGCGGTCAGCCCCAGCATTTT. It codes for CASSRTRGGQPQHF. The full variable domain, rest sourced from reference TRBV28 and TRBJ1-5, is DVKVTQSSRYLVKRTGEKVFLECVQDMDHENMFWYRQDPGLGLRLIYFSYDVKMKEKGDIPEGYSVSREKKERFSLILESASTNQTSMYLCASSRTRGGQPQHFGDGTRLSIL.

This clonotype was counted ten times or more. The CDR3 is CASRSNTGGPEAFF. CDR3 nucleotides: TGTGCCAGCAGATCTAATACAGGGGGTCCTGAAGCTTTCTTT. The J gene is TRBJ1-1, the V gene TRBV28, with 8 nucleotides matching TRBD1. This CDR3 is 14 amino acids long. Trimming at V came to 6 bases and at J to 6 bases, leaving 9 bases not matched to a gene. The germline gives CDR1 MDHEN, CDR2 SYDVKM.

This clonotype appeared many times. The chain employs TRBV27 and TRBJ2-7; either TRBD1 or TRBD2 may fit D (5 bases each). Trimming took 4 bases from V and 3 from J, leaving 19 bases between them. This CDR3 region has 16 residues. CDR1 and CDR2 (germline): MNHEY, SMNVEV (reference sequence). The CDR3 reads CASSSPTGTGNYEQYF. For the CDR3, the DNA is TGTGCCAGCAGTTCTCCAACCGGGACGGGAAACTACGAGCAGTACTTC.

This clonotype appeared a single time. A much larger clonotype is one base distant, so this may be a read error. The chain employs TRBV5-1 and TRBJ2-7; D unresolved. With 6 bases removed from V and 5 bases from J, the gap between germline ends came to 15 bases. This CDR3 comprises 13 residues. CDR1 is SGHRS and CDR2 is YFSETQ in the germline V gene. This chain's CDR3 is CASTATPSDEQYF. In DNA form, the CDR3 reads TGCGCCAGCACGGCCACGCCGAGCGACGAGCAGTACTTC.

This clonotype was seen more than once but under ten times. The genes are TRBV6-1 and TRBJ2-7; TRBD1 is a possible D gene (6 bases). The V gene's germline CDR1 is MNHNS and CDR2 SASEGT. This CDR3 spans 16 amino acids. V dropped 5 bases and J dropped 0 bases, with 17 bases sitting between them. This chain's CDR3 is CASSFFPGDNSYEQYF. The CDR3 DNA reads TGTGCCAGCAGTTTCTTCCCTGGGGACAACTCCTACGAGCAGTACTTC.

This clonotype was detected only a few times. The chain uses TRBV25-1 and TRBJ2-7; tentatively, D is TRBD2 (5 bases). CDR1 and CDR2 from the germline V gene are MGHDK and SYGVNS. CDR3 length equals 13 residues. V was trimmed by 7 bases and J by 7 bases, leaving 17 bases between them. The CDR3 coding sequence is TGTGCCAGCAATGATTCCCCTAGCATGGAGCAGTACTTC. It is translated as CASNDSPSMEQYF.

This clonotype was detected a few times. The J gene is TRBJ2-7, the V gene TRBV5-1; 7 positions agree with TRBD1. V lost 0 bases, J lost 9 bases, and 12 bases stayed unmatched. Germline V CDR1 and CDR2: SGHRS, YFSETQ. This CDR3 has 15 amino acids. Here the CDR3 reads CASSLEHTPGQPQYF. CDR3 sequence (DNA): TGCGCCAGCAGCTTGGAGCATACCCCGGGACAGCCGCAGTACTTC.

Comment on this clonotype: A read error is likely here: a far larger clone is one base away. The CDR3 DNA reads TGTGCCAGCACCTCGGACTCCGGATACAATGAGCAGTTCTTC. Amino acids: CASTSDSGYNEQFF. The chain is built from TRBV11-2 and TRBJ2-1, with a tentative D call TRBD2 (5 bases). The germline CDR1 and CDR2 sequences are SGHAT and FQNNGV. V lost 7 bases and J lost 4, with 14 bases in between. The CDR3 loop spans 14 amino acids.

Many counts were recorded for this clonotype. The V call is TRBV2, the J call TRBJ1-2, with D maybe TRBD1 (5 bases). The CDR3 has 13 amino acids. Germline V CDR1 and CDR2: SNHLY, FYNNEI. Trimming cost V 4 bases and J 2 bases, with 8 bases left between them. The CDR3 region is CASSGQSNYGYTF. CDR3 in DNA: TGTGCCAGCAGTGGACAGTCAAACTATGGCTACACCTTC.

In its sample, this clonotype was seen a few times. The chain employs TRBV6-1 and TRBJ2-1, with D perhaps being TRBD1 or TRBD2 (5 bases each). Deletions cut 7 bases from V and 6 bases from J, with 10 bases between. This CDR3 has 12 amino acids. Germline CDR1 is MNHNS and CDR2 is SASEGT. The CDR3 coding sequence is TGTGCCAGCACCTCGGGACCCAATGAGCAGTTCTTC. Amino acid sequence: CASTSGPNEQFF.

The chain recombines TRBV19 with TRBJ1-4; 9 nucleotides match TRBD1. V was pared by 3 bases and J by 4 bases, with 3 bases of the junction left unmatched. The CDR3 runs to 15 residues. Germline CDR1 reads LNHDA; CDR2 reads SQIVND (reference sequence). The CDR3 sequence is CASSMEGQGNEKLFF. For the CDR3, the DNA is TGTGCCAGTAGTATGGAGGGACAGGGTAATGAAAAACTGTTTTTT.

CDR3 nucleotide sequence: TGTGCCAGCAGCTCCGGACGTGGTTTGACCTCCTACAATGAGCAGTTCTTC. It specifies CASSSGRGLTSYNEQFF. V gene TRBV7-8 combines with J gene TRBJ2-1; D call uncertain. Germline V gene lookup returns CDR1 SGHVS and CDR2 FQNEAQ. CDR3 size: 17 residues. Trimming cost V 4 bases and J 0 bases, with 16 bases left between them.

This clonotype was seen repeatedly, ten times or more. The chain combines TRBV10-3 with TRBJ2-2; 7 nucleotides align to TRBD2. V shed 10 bases, J shed 2 bases, and the junction held 4 bases outside the gene matches. This CDR3 is 13 amino acids long. CDR1 ENHRY and CDR2 SYGVKD come from the germline V gene. The chain's CDR3 is CATASGNTGELFF. CDR3 DNA sequence: TGTGCCACCGCTAGCGGAAACACCGGGGAGCTGTTTTTT.

This clonotype was detected only a few times. The V and J genes are TRBV6-1 and TRBJ2-7; D is unclear. The CDR3 runs to 14 residues. The V end lost 6 bases, the J end lost 4 bases, and 16 bases lay between the germline ends. Germline V gene sequence: CDR1 MNHNS, CDR2 SASEGT. CDR3 residues: CASRPPPPEYEQYF. Here the CDR3 DNA reads TGTGCCAGCAGACCACCCCCCCCCGAATACGAGCAGTACTTC.

The chain joins TRBV9 to TRBJ2-5; 7 bases match TRBD2. Germline V gene data show CDR1 as SGDLS and CDR2 as YYNGEE. After removal of 1 base from V and 4 bases from J, the junction contained 4 bases not matched to a gene. The CDR3 contains 14 residues. This CDR3 is CASSVSTGGETQYF. The CDR3 DNA reads as TGTGCCAGCAGCGTATCGACGGGGGGAGAGACCCAGTACTTC.

This clonotype has more than one count but fewer than ten. Here the CDR3 reads CASSQDPGGVETQYF. DNA for the CDR3: TGCGCCAGCAGCCAAGATCCAGGGGGCGTTGAGACCCAGTACTTC. The chain couples TRBV4-1 to TRBJ2-5; 8 nucleotides match TRBD1. The CDR3 runs 15 residues. V was pared by 0 bases and J by 5 bases, with 5 bases of the junction left unmatched. Germline CDR1 MGHRA, CDR2 YSYEKL.

This clonotype was observed at least ten times. The chain employs TRBV6-5 and TRBJ1-2; D perhaps matches TRBD1 (6 bases). CDR3 length: 15 residues. Trimming took off 0 bases at V and 7 bases at J, with 15 bases between the two ends. Per germline, CDR1 MNHEY and CDR2 SVGAGI. The CDR3 sequence is CASSYSGGLNPGYTF. Here the CDR3 DNA reads TGTGCCAGCAGTTACTCGGGGGGGCTTAACCCTGGCTACACCTTC.

In DNA, the CDR3 is TGTGCCAGCAGTTTATATGGGGTCCACGAGCAGTACTTC. Protein: CASSLYGVHEQYF. The chain couples TRBV27 to TRBJ2-7, with unresolved D. The CDR3 length is 13 residues. Trimming pared 1 base from V and 5 bases from J, leaving 9 bases between. The germline gives CDR1 MNHEY, CDR2 SMNVEV (reference sequence).

This clonotype was seen repeatedly, ten times or more. The V gene is TRBV6-5, the J gene TRBJ2-5, with D perhaps TRBD2 (6 bases). Trimming removed 4 bases at V and 1 base at J, with 13 bases between. The germline CDR1 and CDR2 sequences are MNHEY and SVGAGI. This CDR3 spans 15 amino acids. CDR3: CASSLPLALQETQYF. As DNA, the CDR3 is TGTGCCAGCAGTTTACCCCTAGCGCTCCAAGAGACCCAGTACTTC.

The rearrangement uses TRBV10-3 and TRBJ2-5; D is uncertain. The germline V gene encodes CDR1 ENHRY and CDR2 SYGVKD. V lost 5 bases, J lost 5 bases, and 12 bases lay in between. The CDR3 consists of 13 residues. The CDR3 loop reads CAISIDREETQYF. CDR3 DNA sequence: TGTGCCATCAGTATCGACCGTGAGGAGACCCAGTACTTC.

The chain couples TRBV4-1 to TRBJ2-5, with D possibly called TRBD1 or TRBD2 (5 bases each). CDR3 length: 15 residues. The germline V gene has CDR1 MGHRA and CDR2 YSYEKL. V shed 4 bases and J shed 4 bases, with 16 bases lying between them. The CDR3 reads CASSPRDPGGETQYF. The CDR3 DNA sequence: TGCGCCAGCAGCCCCCGGGACCCAGGCGGAGAGACCCAGTACTTC.

The rearrangement uses TRBV11-2 and TRBJ2-1; 9 bases align to TRBD2. V lost 5 bases to trimming and J lost 6 bases; unmatched junction nucleotides: 11. This CDR3 region has 16 residues. CDR1 and CDR2 from the germline V gene are SGHAT and FQNNGV. This CDR3 reads CASSPTGTSRGNEQFF. CDR3 DNA sequence: TGTGCCAGCAGCCCCACTGGGACTAGCCGGGGCAATGAGCAGTTCTTC.

At least ten counts were recorded for this clonotype. The rearrangement links TRBV2 to TRBJ2-2, with D hard to call. This CDR3 comprises 11 residues. The ends were cut back, 6 bases at V and 3 bases at J, with 2 bases in the middle. CDR1 is SNHLY, CDR2 FYNNEI, per germline. CDR3 protein: CASSHTGELFF. The CDR3 DNA reads as TGTGCCAGCAGCCACACCGGGGAGCTGTTTTTT.

This clonotype occurred many times. This chain connects TRBV12-3 or TRBV12-4 to TRBJ1-4; D gene ambiguous. The CDR3 consists of 17 residues. The V and J ends lost 0 bases and 7 bases respectively, with 18 bases between them. The CDR3 nucleotides are TGTGCCAGCAGTTTAGCCCCCCTTGGGGAGGGAGGTGAAAAACTGTTTTTT. Translation gives CASSLAPLGEGGEKLFF.